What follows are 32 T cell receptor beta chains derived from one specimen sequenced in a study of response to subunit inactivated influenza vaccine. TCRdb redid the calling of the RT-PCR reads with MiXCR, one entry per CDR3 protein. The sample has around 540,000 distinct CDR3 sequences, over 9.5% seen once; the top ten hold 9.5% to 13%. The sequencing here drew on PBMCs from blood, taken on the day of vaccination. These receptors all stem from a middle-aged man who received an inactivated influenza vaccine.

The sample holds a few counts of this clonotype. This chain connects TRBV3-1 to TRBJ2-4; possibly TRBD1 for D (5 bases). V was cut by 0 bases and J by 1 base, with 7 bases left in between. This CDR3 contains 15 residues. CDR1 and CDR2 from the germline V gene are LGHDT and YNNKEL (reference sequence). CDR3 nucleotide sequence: TGTGCCAGCAGCCAAGAACAGGTGGCCAAAAACATTCAGTACTTC. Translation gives CASSQEQVAKNIQYF. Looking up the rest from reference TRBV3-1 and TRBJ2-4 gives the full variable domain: DTAVSQTPKYLVTQMGNDKSIKCEQNLGHDTMYWYKQDSKKFLKIMFSYNNKELIINETVPNRFSPKSPDKAHLNLHINSLELGDSAVYFCASSQEQVAKNIQYFGAGTRLSVL.

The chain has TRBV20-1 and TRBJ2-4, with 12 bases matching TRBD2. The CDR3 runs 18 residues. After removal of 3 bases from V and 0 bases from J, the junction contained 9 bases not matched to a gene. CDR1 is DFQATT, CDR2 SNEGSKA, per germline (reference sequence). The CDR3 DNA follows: TGCAGTGCTAGGTCACTAGCGGGGGGCCGAATAGCCAAAAACATTCAGTACTTC. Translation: CSARSLAGGRIAKNIQYF.

The CDR3 here is CASSQGGTLDEQYF. For the CDR3, the DNA is TGCGCCAGCAGCCAAGGGGGGACCCTCGACGAGCAGTACTTC. The chain joins TRBV4-3 to TRBJ2-7, with D tentatively TRBD1 or TRBD2 (5 bases each). CDR1 is LGHNA and CDR2 is YSLEER in the germline V gene. The V end lost 1 base, the J end lost 5 bases, and 12 bases lay between the germline ends. The CDR3 is 14 amino acids.

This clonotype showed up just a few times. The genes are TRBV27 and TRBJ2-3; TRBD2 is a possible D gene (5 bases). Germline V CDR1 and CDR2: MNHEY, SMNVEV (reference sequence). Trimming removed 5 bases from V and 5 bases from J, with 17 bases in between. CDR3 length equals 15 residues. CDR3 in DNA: TGTGCCAGCAGTCCACAAGGGAGACGAAGAGATACGCAGTATTTT. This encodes CASSPQGRRRDTQYF.

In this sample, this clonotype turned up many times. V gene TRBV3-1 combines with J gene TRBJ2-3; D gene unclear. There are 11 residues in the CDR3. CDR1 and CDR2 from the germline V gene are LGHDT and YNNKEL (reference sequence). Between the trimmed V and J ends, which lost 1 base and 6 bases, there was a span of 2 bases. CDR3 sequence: CASSQVDTQYF. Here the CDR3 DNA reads TGTGCCAGCAGCCAAGTGGATACGCAGTATTTT.

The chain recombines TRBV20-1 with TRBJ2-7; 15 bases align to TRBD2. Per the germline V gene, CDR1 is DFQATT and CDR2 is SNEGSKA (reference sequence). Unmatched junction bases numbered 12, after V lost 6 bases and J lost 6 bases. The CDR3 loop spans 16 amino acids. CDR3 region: CSAGLAGGPSNGEQYF. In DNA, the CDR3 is TGCAGTGCCGGACTAGCGGGAGGGCCTTCTAATGGCGAGCAGTACTTC.

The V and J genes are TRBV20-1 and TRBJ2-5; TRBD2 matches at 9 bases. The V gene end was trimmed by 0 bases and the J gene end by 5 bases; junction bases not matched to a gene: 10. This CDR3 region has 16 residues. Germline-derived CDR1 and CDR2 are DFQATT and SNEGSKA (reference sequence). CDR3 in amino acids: CSARDSSSGIGETQYF. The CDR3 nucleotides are TGCAGTGCTAGAGATTCCTCTAGCGGGATCGGTGAGACCCAGTACTTC.

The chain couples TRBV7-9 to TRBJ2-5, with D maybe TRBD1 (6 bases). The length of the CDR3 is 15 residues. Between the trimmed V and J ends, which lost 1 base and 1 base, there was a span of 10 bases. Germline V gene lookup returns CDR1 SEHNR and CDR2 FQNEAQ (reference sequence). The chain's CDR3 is CASSLDSGAQETQYF. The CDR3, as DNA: TGTGCCAGCAGCTTAGATTCAGGGGCCCAAGAGACCCAGTACTTC.

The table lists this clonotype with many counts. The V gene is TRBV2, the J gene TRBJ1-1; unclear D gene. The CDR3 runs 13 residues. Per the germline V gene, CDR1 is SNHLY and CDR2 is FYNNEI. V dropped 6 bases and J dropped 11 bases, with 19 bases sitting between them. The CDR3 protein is CASSPMESSEAFF. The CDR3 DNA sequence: TGTGCCAGCAGCCCTATGGAATCCAGCGAGGCTTTCTTT. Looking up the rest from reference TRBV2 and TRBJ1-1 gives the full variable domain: EPEVTQTPSHQVTQMGQEVILRCVPISNHLYFYWYRQILGQKVEFLVSFYNNEISEKSEIFDDQFSVERPDGSNFTLKIRSTKLEDSAMYFCASSPMESSEAFFGQGTRLTVV.

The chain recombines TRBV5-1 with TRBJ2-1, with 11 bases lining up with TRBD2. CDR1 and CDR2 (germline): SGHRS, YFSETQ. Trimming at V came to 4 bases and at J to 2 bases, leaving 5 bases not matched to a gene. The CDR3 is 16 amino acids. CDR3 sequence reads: CASSRTSGGTYNEQFF. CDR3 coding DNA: TGCGCCAGCAGCAGAACTAGCGGGGGAACCTACAATGAGCAGTTCTTC. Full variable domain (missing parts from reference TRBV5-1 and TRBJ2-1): KAGVTQTPRYLIKTRGQQVTLSCSPISGHRSVSWYQQTPGQGLQFLFEYFSETQRNKGNFPGRFSGRQFSNSRSEMNVSTLELGDSALYLCASSRTSGGTYNEQFFGPGTRLTVL.

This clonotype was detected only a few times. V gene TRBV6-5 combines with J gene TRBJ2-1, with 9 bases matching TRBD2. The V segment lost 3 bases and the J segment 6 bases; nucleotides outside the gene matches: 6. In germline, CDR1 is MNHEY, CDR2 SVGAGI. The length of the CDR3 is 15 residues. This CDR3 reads CASSYSSGDFNEQFF. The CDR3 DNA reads TGTGCCAGCAGTTATTCTAGCGGGGATTTCAATGAGCAGTTCTTC.

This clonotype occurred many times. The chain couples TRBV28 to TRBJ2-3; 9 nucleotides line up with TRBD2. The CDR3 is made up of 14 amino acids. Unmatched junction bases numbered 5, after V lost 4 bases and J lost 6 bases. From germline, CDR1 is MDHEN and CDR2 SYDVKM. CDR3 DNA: TGTGCCAGCAGTTGGTCTAGCGGGACGGATACGCAGTATTTT. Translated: CASSWSSGTDTQYF.

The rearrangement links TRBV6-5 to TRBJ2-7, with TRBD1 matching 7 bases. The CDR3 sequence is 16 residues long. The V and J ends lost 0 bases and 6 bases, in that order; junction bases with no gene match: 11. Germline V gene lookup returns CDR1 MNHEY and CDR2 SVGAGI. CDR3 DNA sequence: TGTGCCAGCAGTTACTCGAACGACAGGGCATTAGGCGAGCAGTACTTC. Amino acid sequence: CASSYSNDRALGEQYF.

CDR3 protein: CSAPRTAGGTDTQYF. CDR3 in DNA: TGCAGTGCTCCCCGGACAGCGGGGGGCACAGATACGCAGTATTTT. The chain couples TRBV20-1 to TRBJ2-3; 8 nucleotides align to TRBD2. CDR3 length equals 15 residues. The junction had 8 bases not matched to a gene; V was cut back by 5 bases and J by 1 base. Germline V gene lookup returns CDR1 DFQATT and CDR2 SNEGSKA (reference sequence).

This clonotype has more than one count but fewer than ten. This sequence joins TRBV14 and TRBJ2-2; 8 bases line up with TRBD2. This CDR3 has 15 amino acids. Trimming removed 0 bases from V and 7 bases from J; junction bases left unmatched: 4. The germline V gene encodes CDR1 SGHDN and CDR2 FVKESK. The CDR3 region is CASSQDRREVGELFF. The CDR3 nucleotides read TGTGCCAGCAGCCAAGATAGGCGGGAGGTCGGGGAGCTGTTTTTT.

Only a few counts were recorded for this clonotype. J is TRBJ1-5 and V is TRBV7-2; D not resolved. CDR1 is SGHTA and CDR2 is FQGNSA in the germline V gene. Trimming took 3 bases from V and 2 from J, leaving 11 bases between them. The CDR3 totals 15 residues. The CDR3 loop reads CASSFRDMGNQPQHF. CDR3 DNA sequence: TGTGCCAGCAGCTTCCGGGATATGGGCAATCAGCCCCAGCATTTT.

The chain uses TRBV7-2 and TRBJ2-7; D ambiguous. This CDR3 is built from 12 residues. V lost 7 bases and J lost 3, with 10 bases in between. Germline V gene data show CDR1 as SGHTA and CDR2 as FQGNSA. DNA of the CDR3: TGTGCCAGCACCTTGCTCGGCTACGAGCAGTACTTC. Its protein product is CASTLLGYEQYF.

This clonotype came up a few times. CDR3 DNA sequence: TGCGCCAGCAGCTTGGGGCAGGGGGAAACAGATACGCAGTATTTT. Its translation: CASSLGQGETDTQYF. The chain employs TRBV5-1 and TRBJ2-3; 7 bases align to TRBD1. V gave up 0 bases and J gave up 3 bases; unmatched junction bases: 4. The CDR3 consists of 15 residues. Germline CDR1 reads SGHRS; CDR2 reads YFSETQ. The whole variable domain, filled in from reference TRBV5-1 and TRBJ2-3, reads KAGVTQTPRYLIKTRGQQVTLSCSPISGHRSVSWYQQTPGQGLQFLFEYFSETQRNKGNFPGRFSGRQFSNSRSEMNVSTLELGDSALYLCASSLGQGETDTQYFGPGTRLTVL.

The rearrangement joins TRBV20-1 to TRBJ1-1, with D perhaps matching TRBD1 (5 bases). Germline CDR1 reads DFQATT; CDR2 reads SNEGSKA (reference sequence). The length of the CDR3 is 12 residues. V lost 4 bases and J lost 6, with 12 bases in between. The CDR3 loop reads CSATEPGPEAFF. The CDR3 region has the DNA TGCAGTGCTACCGAGCCGGGGCCTGAAGCTTTCTTT.

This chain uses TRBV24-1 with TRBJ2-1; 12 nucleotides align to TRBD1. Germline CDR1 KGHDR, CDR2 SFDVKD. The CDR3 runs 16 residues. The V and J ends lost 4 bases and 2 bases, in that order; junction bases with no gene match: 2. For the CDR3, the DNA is TGTGCCACCAGTGACCGGGACAGGGGGCCCTACAATGAGCAGTTCTTC. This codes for CATSDRDRGPYNEQFF.

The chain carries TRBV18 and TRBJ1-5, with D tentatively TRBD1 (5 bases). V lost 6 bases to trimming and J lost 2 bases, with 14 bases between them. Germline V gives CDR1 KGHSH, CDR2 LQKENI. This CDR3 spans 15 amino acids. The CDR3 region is CASSRAGIGNQPQHF. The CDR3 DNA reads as TGTGCCAGCTCGAGGGCAGGGATAGGCAATCAGCCCCAGCATTTT.

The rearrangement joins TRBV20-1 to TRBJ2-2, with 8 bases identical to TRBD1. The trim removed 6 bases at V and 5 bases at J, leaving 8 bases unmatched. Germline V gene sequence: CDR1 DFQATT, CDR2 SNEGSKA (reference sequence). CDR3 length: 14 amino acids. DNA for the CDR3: TGCAGTGCCCTGGGGACAGGAGGAACCGGGGAGCTGTTTTTT. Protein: CSALGTGGTGELFF.

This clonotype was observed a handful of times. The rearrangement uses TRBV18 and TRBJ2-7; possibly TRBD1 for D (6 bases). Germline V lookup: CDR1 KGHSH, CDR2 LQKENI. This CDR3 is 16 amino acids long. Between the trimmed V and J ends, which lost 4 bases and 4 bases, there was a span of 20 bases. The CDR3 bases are TGTGCCAGCTCACTAACTACTCCATCCGGACAGTACGAGCAGTACTTC. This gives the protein CASSLTTPSGQYEQYF.

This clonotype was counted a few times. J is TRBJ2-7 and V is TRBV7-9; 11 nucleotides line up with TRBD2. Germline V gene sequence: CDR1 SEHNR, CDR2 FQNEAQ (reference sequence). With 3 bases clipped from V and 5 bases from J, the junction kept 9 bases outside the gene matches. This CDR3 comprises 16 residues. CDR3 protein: CASSFLVAGGGNEQYF. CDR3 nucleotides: TGTGCCAGCAGCTTCCTCGTAGCGGGAGGGGGGAACGAGCAGTACTTC.

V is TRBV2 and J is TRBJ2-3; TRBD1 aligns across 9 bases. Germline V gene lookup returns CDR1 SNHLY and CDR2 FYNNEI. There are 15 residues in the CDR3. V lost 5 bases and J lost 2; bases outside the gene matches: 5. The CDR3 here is CASSTGTGNTDTQYF. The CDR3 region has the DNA TGTGCCAGCAGTACCGGGACAGGGAACACAGATACGCAGTATTTT.

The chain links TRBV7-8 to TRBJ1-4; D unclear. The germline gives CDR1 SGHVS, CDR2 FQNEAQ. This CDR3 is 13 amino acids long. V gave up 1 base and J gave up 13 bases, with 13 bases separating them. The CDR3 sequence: CASSLVTGGRLFF. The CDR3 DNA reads TGTGCCAGCAGCTTAGTCACGGGTGGGAGACTGTTTTTT.

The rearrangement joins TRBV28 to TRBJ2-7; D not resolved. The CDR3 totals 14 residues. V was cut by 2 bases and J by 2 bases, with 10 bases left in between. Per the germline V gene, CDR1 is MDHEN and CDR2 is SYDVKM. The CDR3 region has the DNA TGTGCCAGCAGTTTAGGCGGAAATCCCTACGAGCAGTACTTC. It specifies CASSLGGNPYEQYF.

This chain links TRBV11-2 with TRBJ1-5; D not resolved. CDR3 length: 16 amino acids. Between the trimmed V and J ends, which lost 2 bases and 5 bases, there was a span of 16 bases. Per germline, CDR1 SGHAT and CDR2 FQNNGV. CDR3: CASSLSHSGVDQPQHF. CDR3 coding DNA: TGTGCCAGCAGCTTAAGTCACAGCGGAGTCGATCAGCCCCAGCATTTT.

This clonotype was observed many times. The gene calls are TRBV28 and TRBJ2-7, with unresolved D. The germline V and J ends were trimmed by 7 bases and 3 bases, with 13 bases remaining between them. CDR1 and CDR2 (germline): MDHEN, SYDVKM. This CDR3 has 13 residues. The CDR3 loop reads CASTPGLIYEQYF. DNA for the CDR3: TGTGCCAGCACCCCGGGCCTAATCTACGAGCAGTACTTC. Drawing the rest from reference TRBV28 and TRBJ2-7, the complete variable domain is DVKVTQSSRYLVKRTGEKVFLECVQDMDHENMFWYRQDPGLGLRLIYFSYDVKMKEKGDIPEGYSVSREKKERFSLILESASTNQTSMYLCASTPGLIYEQYFGPGTRLTVT.

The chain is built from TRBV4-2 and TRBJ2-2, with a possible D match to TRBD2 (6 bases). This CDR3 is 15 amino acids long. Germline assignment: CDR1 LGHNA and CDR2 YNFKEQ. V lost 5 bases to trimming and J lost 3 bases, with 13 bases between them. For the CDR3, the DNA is TGTGCCAGCAGCGAGGGGAGGTATGACACCGGGGAGCTGTTTTTT. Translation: CASSEGRYDTGELFF.

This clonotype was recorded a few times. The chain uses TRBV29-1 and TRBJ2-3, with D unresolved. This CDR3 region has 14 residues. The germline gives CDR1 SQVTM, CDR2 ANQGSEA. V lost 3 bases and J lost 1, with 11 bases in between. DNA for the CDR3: TGCAGCGTTGATCCCGAAAGCGGCACAGATACGCAGTATTTT. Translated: CSVDPESGTDTQYF.

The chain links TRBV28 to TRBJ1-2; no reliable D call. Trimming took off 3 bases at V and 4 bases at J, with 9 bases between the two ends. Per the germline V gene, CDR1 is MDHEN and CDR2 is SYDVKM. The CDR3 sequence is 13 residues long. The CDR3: CASSFRDRYGYTF. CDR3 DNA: TGTGCCAGCAGTTTCCGGGATCGCTATGGCTACACCTTC.